Sequencing of this T cell receptor (beta chain) was carried out in a study of T cell responses to AZD1222 COVID-19 vaccine. This table comes from immunoSEQ multiplex PCR, and its TCRdb copy is limited to in-frame clones, with some not included. In the table there are around 140,000 clones, approximately 88% of which are singletons. About this clone itself: Its antigen is unknown.

General study findings and limits: The repertoires were collected only after the peak T cell response. Possibly, clonal diversity was underestimated; donors were largely white British and included more females.

Sample: peripheral blood, taken 28 days after the second dose of the MenACWY control vaccine. This TCR was sampled from an adult who received the MenACWY meningococcal vaccine as a control.

The CDR3 sequence is CASQEQGARYGYTF. CDR3 nucleotide sequence: TGTGCCAGCCAAGAGCAGGGGGCGCGCTATGGCTACACCTTC. The rearrangement joins TRBV28 to TRBJ1-2; 8 bases fit TRBD1. Germline V CDR1 and CDR2: MDHEN, SYDVKM. The V gene end was trimmed by 8 bases and the J gene end by 4 bases; junction bases not matched to a gene: 9. The CDR3 is made up of 14 amino acids.